This TCR beta chain was recovered during a study of OX40 agonist ivuxolimab in advanced cancers. Overall study: Patients achieving partial responses numbered three: one hepatocellular carcinoma case and two cutaneous melanoma cases.

Profiled with immunoSEQ multiplex PCR; TCRdb holds only in-frame clones, not every one. This sample has 60,000 to 90,000 clones, with about 86% found just once. This sequence originates from an adult with an advanced solid tumor such as melanoma, head and neck, liver or kidney cancer. The sample was CD4+ or CD8+ T cells sorted from blood, taken in a trial of the OX40 agonist ivuxolimab.

The DNA for the CDR3 is TGTGCCAGCAGTGAAAGAGAGACCCAGTACTTC. Translating gives CASSERETQYF. The rearrangement joins TRBV6-1 to TRBJ2-5; D ambiguous. This CDR3 has 11 amino acids. CDR1 is MNHNS and CDR2 is SASEGT in the germline V gene. With 2 bases removed from V and 4 bases from J, the gap between germline ends came to 2 bases.